This T cell receptor beta chain was identified in a study of metastatic and nonmetastatic thyroid tumors. The ends were cut back, 1 base at V and 6 bases at J, with 7 bases in the middle. Germline V gene lookup returns CDR1 SGHTA and CDR2 FQGNSA. CDR3 length: 13 residues. Thyroid surgery was performed in patients who had received no treatment beforehand. TCRdb reassembled clones from the PCR reads with MiXCR. This table holds about 92,000 clones, under 15% found once. This clone was observed at least ten times. The material sequenced was blood. The rearrangement uses TRBV7-2 and TRBJ1-5, with unresolved D. This clonotype originated in a female donor with papillary thyroid cancer or a benign thyroid nodule (not recorded which). Some clones in this sample may be carry-over from other donors' samples. CDR3 sequence (DNA): TGTGCCAGCAGCTTAGAACAGTTTCAGCCCCAGCATTTT. This sequence encodes CASSLEQFQPQHF.